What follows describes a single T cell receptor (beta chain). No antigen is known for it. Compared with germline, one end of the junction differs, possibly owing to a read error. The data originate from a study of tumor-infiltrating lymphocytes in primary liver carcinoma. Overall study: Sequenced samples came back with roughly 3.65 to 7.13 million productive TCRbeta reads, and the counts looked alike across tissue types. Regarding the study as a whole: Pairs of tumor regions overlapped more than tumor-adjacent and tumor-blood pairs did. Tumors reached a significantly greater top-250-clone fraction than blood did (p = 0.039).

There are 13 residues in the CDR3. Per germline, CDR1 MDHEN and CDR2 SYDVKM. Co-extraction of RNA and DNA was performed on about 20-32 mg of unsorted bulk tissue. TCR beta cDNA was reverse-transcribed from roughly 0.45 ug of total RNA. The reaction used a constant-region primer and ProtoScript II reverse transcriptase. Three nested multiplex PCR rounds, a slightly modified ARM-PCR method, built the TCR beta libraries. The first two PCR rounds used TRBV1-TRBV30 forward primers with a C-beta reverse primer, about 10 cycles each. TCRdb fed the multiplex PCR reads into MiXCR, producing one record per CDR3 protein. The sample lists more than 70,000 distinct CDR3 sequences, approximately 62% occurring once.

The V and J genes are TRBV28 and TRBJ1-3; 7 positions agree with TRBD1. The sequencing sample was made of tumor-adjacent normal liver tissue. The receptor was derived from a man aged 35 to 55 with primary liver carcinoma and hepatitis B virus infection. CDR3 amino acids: CACRDSLIHTIYF. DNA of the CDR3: TGTGCCTGCAGGGACAGCCTCATCCACACCATATATTTT.